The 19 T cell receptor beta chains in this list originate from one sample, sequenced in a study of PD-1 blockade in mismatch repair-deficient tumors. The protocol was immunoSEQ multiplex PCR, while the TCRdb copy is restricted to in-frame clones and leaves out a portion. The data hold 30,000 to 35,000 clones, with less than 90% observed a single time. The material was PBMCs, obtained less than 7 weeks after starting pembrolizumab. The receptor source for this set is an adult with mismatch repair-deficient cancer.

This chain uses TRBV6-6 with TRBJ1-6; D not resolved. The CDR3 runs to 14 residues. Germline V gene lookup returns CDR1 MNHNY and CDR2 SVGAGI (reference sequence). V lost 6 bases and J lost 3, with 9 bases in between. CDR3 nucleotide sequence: TGTGCCAGCAGCCCACAGCACTATAATTCACCCCTCCACTTT. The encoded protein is CASSPQHYNSPLHF.

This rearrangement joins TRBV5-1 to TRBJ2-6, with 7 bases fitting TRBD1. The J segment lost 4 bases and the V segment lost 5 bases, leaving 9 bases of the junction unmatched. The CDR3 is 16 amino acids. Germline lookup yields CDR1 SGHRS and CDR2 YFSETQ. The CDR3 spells CASSPTGVAGANVLTF. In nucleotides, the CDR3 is TGCGCCAGCAGTCCCACAGGGGTTGCGGGGGCCAACGTCCTGACTTTC.

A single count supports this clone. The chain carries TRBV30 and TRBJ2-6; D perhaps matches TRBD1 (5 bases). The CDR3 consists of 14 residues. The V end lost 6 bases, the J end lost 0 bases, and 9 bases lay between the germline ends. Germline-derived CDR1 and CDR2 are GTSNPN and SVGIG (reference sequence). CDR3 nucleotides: TGTGCCTGCCCTGACAGCTCTGGGGCCAACGTCCTGACTTTC. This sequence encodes CACPDSSGANVLTF.

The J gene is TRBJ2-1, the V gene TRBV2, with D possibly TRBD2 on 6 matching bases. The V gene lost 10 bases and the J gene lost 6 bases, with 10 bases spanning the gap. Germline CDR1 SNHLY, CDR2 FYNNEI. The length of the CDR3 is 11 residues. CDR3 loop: CATRLVNEQFF. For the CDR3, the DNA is TGTGCCACCCGACTAGTCAATGAGCAGTTCTTC.

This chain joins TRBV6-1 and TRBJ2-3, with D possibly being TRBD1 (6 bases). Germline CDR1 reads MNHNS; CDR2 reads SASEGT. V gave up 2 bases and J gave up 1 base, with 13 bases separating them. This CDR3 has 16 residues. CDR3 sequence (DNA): TGTGCCAGCAGTGAAAGGGCCAGGACAGGCACAGATACGCAGTATTTT. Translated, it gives CASSERARTGTDTQYF.

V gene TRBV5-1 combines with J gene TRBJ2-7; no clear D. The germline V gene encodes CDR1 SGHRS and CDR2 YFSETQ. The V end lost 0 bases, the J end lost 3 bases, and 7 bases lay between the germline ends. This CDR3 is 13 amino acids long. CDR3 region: CASSLAPGYEQYF. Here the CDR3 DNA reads TGCGCCAGCAGCTTGGCCCCCGGCTACGAGCAGTACTTC.

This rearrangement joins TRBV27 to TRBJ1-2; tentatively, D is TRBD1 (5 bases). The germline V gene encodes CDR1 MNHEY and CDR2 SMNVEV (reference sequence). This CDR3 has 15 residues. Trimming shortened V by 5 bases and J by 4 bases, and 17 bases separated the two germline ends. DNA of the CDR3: TGTGCCAGCAGTCGTGGGGGGGGGTATGTCTATGGCTACACCTTC. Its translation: CASSRGGGYVYGYTF.

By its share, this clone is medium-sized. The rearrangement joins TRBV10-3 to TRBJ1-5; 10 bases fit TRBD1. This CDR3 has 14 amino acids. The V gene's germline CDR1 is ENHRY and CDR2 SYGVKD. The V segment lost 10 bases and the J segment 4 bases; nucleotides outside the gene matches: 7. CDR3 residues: CATGTGDLNQPQHF. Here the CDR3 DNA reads TGTGCCACGGGGACAGGGGATTTAAATCAGCCCCAGCATTTT.

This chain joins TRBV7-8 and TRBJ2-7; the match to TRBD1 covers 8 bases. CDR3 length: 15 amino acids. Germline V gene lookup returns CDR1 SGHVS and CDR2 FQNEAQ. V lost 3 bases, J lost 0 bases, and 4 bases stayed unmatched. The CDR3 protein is CASSLGTGISYEQYF. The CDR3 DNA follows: TGTGCCAGCAGCTTGGGGACAGGCATCTCCTACGAGCAGTACTTC.

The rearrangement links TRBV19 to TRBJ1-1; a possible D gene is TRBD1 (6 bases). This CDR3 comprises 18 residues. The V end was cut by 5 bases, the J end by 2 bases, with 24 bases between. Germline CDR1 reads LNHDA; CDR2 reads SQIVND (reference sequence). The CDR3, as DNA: TGTGCCAGTAGTCCACTCCAGGGGAAGAGGAGCCTTAACACTGAAGCTTTCTTT. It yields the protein CASSPLQGKRSLNTEAFF.

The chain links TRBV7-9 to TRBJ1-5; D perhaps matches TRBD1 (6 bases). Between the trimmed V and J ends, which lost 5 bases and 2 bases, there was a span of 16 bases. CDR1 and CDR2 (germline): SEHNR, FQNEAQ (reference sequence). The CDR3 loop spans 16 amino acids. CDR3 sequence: CASSPQGFGGNQPQHF. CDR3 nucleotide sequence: TGTGCCAGCAGCCCACAGGGTTTCGGGGGCAATCAGCCCCAGCATTTT.

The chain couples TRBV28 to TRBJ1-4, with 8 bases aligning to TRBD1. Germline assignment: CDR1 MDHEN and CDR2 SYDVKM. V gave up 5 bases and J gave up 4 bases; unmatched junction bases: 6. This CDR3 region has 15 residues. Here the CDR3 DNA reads TGTGCCAGCAGTCTCCGACAGGGGATTAATGAAAAACTGTTTTTT. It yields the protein CASSLRQGINEKLFF.

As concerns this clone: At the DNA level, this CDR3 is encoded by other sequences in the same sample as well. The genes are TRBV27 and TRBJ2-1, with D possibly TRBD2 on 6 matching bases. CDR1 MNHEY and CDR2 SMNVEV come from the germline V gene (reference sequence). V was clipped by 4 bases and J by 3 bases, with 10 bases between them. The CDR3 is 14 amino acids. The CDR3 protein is CASSWGDSYNEQFF. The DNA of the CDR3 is TGTGCCAGCAGTTGGGGGGATAGCTACAATGAGCAGTTCTTC.

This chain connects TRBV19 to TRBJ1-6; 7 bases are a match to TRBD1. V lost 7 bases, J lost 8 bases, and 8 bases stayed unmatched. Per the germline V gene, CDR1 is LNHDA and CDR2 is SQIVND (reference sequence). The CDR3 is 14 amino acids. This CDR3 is CASTGQATYSPLHF. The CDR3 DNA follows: TGTGCCAGTACCGGACAGGCGACATATTCACCCCTCCACTTT. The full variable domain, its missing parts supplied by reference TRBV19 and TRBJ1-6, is DGGITQSPKYLFRKEGQNVTLSCEQNLNHDAMYWYRQDPGQGLRLIYYSQIVNDFQKGDIAEGYSVSREKKESFPLTVTSAQKNPTAFYLCASTGQATYSPLHFGNGTRLTVT.

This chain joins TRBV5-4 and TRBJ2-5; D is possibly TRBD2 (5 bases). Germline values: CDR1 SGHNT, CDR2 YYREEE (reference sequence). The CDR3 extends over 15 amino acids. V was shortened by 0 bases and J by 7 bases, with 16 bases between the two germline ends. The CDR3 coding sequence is TGTGCCAGCAGCTTGGCTCAGACGGGGTCTGGGACCCAGTACTTC. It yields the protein CASSLAQTGSGTQYF.

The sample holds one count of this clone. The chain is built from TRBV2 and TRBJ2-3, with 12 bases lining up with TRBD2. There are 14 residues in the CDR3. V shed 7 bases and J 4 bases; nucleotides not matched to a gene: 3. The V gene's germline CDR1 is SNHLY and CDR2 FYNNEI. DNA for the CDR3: TGTGCCAGCAAGACTAGCGGGAGTTCAGATACGCAGTATTTT. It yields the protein CASKTSGSSDTQYF.

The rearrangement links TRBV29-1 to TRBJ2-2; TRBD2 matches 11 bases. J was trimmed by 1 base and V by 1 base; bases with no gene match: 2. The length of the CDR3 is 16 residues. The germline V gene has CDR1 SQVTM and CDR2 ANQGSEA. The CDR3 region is CSVEGLAGMNTGELFF. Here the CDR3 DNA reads TGCAGCGTTGAAGGACTAGCGGGGATGAACACCGGGGAGCTGTTTTTT.

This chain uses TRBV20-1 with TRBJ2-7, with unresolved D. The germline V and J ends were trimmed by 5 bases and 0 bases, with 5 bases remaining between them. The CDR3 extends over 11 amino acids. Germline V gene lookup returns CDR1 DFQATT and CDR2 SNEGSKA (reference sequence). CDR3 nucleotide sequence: TGCAGTGCTCGCGTCTCCTACGAGCAGTACTTC. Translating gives CSARVSYEQYF.

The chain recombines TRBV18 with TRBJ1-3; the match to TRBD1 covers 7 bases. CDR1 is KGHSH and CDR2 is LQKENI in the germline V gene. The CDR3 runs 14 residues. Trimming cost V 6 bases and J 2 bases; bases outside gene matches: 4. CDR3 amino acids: CASSPGQPGNTIYF. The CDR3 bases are TGTGCCAGCTCGCCGGGACAGCCTGGAAACACCATATATTTT.